This TCR beta chain derives from a study of cytomegalovirus exposure and HLA in healthy donors (dated 2017 in TCRdb). At the level of the whole study: According to an earlier analysis of 587 of the donors, about 180 million T cells yielded approximately 120 million unique TCR beta sequences and about 280 Gb of sequence data. Typing coverage differed by locus: A, B, C, DRB1 and DQB1 were typed in about 620-640 donors, DQA1 in 522, DPA1 in nearly 610, and DPB1 in 472. The aim of the study was to test whether cataloging public T cell receptors could identify signatures of past pathogen exposure. High-throughput TCR immunosequencing, statistical association of individual TCRs with disease status, and machine learning were combined to predict cytomegalovirus infection status. In a later genetic analysis, genome-wide SNP genotypes for about 65% of the roughly 700 donors were used, and that subset was treated as a discovery cohort. Besides the first cohort of under 700 subjects, a separate validation cohort made up of 120 different subjects was used. In an earlier analysis of roughly 580 of the donors, high-throughput TCR beta sequencing was used to judge whether each TCR beta V gene segment behaved as functional or pseudogenic. Both class I and class II loci were covered by HLA typing, at four-digit resolution. Using immunosequencing, the study profiled T cell repertoires from 500 to 800 subjects and related those repertoires to cytomegalovirus serostatus. A later analysis re-examined previously published TCR beta repertoires from hundreds of donors and added high-resolution HLA genotyping to investigate patterns of TCR occurrence. Among under 450 genotyped donors of the cohort, an average of 235,054 unique TCR beta nucleotide sequences were sequenced per donor, around 18% of them non-productive. All discovery cohort repertoires had been generated on a single sequencing platform. Of the roughly 400 genotyped donors, approximately 81% were placed in the genetic ancestry cluster associated with self-reported Caucasian donors. Donor age, sex, ethnicity and CMV serostatus were collected together with the repertoire data. Several DR-DQ haplotypes were handled as single units for association and clustering because linkage in the cohort was strong. About 280 gigabases of sequencing data and around 85 million unique TCR sequences made up an early release that covered roughly 670 HLA-typed donors. The later analysis used no new phenotypic data to find candidate immune exposures, relying instead on TCR beta sequences and their occurrence across donors.

Library preparation employed the immunoSEQ multiplex PCR assay. A mixture of 60 forward primers for TCR Vbeta segments and 13 reverse primers for TCR Jbeta segments was used in the multiplex PCR. The CDR3 region of rearranged TCR beta genes was amplified from genomic DNA with a multiplex PCR assay. The amplified TCR beta libraries were sequenced on the Illumina HiSeq System as 87-base-pair reads. From the authors' description of their analysis: Across the 500 to 850 repertoires, a later analysis counted approximately 83 million unique TCR beta chains, roughly 11 million of which were shared by at least two donors. Raw reads were error-corrected and collapsed into unique sequences with a nearest-neighbor algorithm that merged closely related sequences to remove PCR and sequencing errors. V, D and J gene segments were assigned by aligning CDR3 sequences to IMGT reference sequences. For a sequence to be retained, a match of at least six nucleotides was required to both a V gene segment and a J gene segment. A rearrangement was called productive if the CDR3 had no stop codons and remained in frame with V and J, and every other rearrangement was called non-productive. Following IMGT convention, CDR3 was defined as the stretch from the second conserved V-encoded cysteine to the conserved J-encoded phenylalanine. In an earlier analysis of 500 to 650 of the donors, sequences lacking an unambiguous match to a single V gene segment were excluded. In an earlier analysis of around 590 of the donors, a V segment was called functional when productive rearrangements were above 56.7%, and segregating when the standard deviation between donors exceeded 5%. A statistical classification framework was developed to diagnose cytomegalovirus status using the catalog of TCR beta chain sequences. In a later analysis, V and J genes were assigned by comparing TCR nucleotide sequences against IMGT/GENE-DB human TR gene sequences. A later analysis assigned CDR3 sequences and most-parsimonious VDJ recombination scenarios with the TCRdist pipeline. In a later analysis, every TCR beta chain was defined by the combination of its CDR3 amino acid sequence and its V-gene family, and reads without a unique V-gene family were dropped. In a later analysis, fewer than 650 highly shared, low-generation-probability nucleotide sequences were removed to address suspected cross-contamination and a sequencing artifact. A later analysis calculated a clonal expansion index for each public chain from normalized within-repertoire ranks of inferred template counts. In a later analysis, generation probabilities were computed using a VDJ recombination model fitted to out-of-frame rearrangements, and the results were checked against IGoR. In a later analysis, TCR-TCR, TCR-HLA and TCR-CMV co-occurrence was scored with hypergeometric tests, and a repertoire-size bias correction was applied to TCR pairs. A later analysis estimated false discovery rates by permuting HLA or CMV assignments 20 times. In a later analysis, co-occurring TCRs were grouped with DBSCAN, and TCRdist sequence similarity was added when clustering was performed within HLA-allele-positive subsets. Repertoires with fewer than 30,000 or more than 120,000 public chains were left out of co-occurrence clustering, as were a handful of repertoires with anomalous nucleotide sharing. Not all clones reach the TCRdb copy of this immuneACCESS table, which keeps in-frame sequences only. Checked studies attribute under half of the gap to unresolved V genes and leave the rest unexplained. V and J calls and clone size are those listed in that table; D and trimming were worked out from the DNA. For this sample the table gives over 20,000 clones, of which approximately 70% were detected only once. The ten largest clones add up to about 4.7% of the sample.

CDR1 and CDR2, looked up from the germline V gene, are MGHRA and YSYEKL. From its cysteine to its phenylalanine, the CDR3 spans 13 amino acids. Just CDR3 DNA is preserved here, 39 bases in frame from base 1. Relative to germline, V is missing 4 bases and J is missing 8 bases, with 0 bases of the junction outside any gene match. On this clone itself: Its antigen is currently not known. It has no much larger one-base neighbor in the sample; base qualities were not kept.

In total, about 650 healthy bone marrow donors made up the cohort. Cohort members were all nominally healthy when sampled, although unrecorded immune exposures were likely present. The donor was CMV seronegative and belonged to the group of 352 seronegative cohort members. A peripheral blood sample was collected from each donor, and TCR beta sequencing was performed on peripheral blood mononuclear cells. Genomic DNA extraction from the blood cell samples was performed with the Qiagen DNeasy Blood Extraction Kit. Beyond this particular receptor, the publication reports: Immune exposure information for the cohort was limited to CMV serostatus. Most TCR sequences were seen in very few donors, while some public TCRs were found in many individuals. Specific HLA alleles were associated with 15,000 to 20,000 TCR beta sequences at a false discovery rate of 0.05 in a later analysis. A later genetic analysis reported fewer N-insertions in productive TCRs among donors in an Asian-associated ancestry cluster than the roughly 700-donor mean. The authors suggested that the approach could potentially be generalized to other disease states and immunological phenotypes. Assigning TCR associations to individual alleles was difficult when HLA alleles, especially DR and DQ, strongly co-occurred. Some IMGT-functional V segments, including TRBV6-2 and TRBV6-3, could not be told apart with the 87-base-pair reads, so those segments were excluded. V-gene and J-gene trimming of TCR beta chains was associated with a missense DCLRE1C variant in a later genetic analysis, and the association was replicated in an independent cohort. A group of highly shared sequence variants was considered likely to be a technical artifact of the sequencing pipeline. In a later analysis, most CMV-associated TCR beta chains were found to appear HLA-restricted, with HLA associations seemingly driven largely by CMV exposure. A total of 164 TCR beta chains were listed by the study as associated with cytomegalovirus. This cohort had only TCR beta chains sequenced, and the lack of alpha or paired-chain data limited which features could be detected. A further reported finding was that TCR beta sequences accurately predicted the HLA-A and HLA-B alleles for most subjects in the first cohort. In both the original and validation cohorts, the classifier was reported to diagnose cytomegalovirus status with high specificity and sensitivity. Broadly in line with IMGT annotations, most TCR beta V segments showed up in productive rearrangements about 90% or about 30% of the time in an earlier analysis of several hundred of the donors. Because some donors lacked HLA typing at each locus, the association tests relied only on the typed subset. The earlier analysis of 587 of the donors excluded roughly 16 rarely observed V segments, including chromosome 9 orphons, because counts were too low. In a later analysis, several top co-occurrence clusters were reported to appear linked to parvovirus B19, influenza, CMV and Epstein-Barr virus. Presence/absence analyses assumed roughly uniform sequencing depth across donors, an assumption that may not hold. A later analysis found that HLA-associated TCR beta chains were more clonally expanded and had lower generation probabilities than equally common non-associated chains. Linkage disequilibrium might explain the correlated functional status among segregating V segments, but an unknown experimental factor could not be ruled out. According to a later analysis, TCR association rates differed among HLA loci, with DRB1 alleles showing the most associated TCRs and HLA-C alleles showing the fewest. In vitro tests confirmed that a few of the cytomegalovirus-associated TCR beta chains recognize cytomegalovirus antigens.

The chain links TRBV4-1 with TRBJ1-6; 9 nucleotides in the junction match TRBD1. The sequenced material came from PBMCs. The receptor comes from a woman between 50 and 59 years old in good health and CMV-seronegative. The DNA sequence follows: TGCGCCAGCAGCCGGGACAGGGATTCACCCCTCCACTTT. This translates into CASSRDRDSPLHF.